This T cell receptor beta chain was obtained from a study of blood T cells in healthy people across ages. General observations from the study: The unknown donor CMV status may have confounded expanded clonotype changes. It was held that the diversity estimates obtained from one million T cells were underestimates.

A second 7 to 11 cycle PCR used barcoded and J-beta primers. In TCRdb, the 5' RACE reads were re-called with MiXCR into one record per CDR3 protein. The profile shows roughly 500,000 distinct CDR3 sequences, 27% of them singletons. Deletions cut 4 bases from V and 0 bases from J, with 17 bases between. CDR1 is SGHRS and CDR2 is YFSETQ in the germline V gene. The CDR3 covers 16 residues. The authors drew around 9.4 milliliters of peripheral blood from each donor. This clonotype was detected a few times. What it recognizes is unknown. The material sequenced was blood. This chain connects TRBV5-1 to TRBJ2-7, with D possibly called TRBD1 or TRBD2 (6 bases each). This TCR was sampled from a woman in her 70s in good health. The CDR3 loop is CASSLAPTGASYEQYF. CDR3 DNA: TGCGCCAGCAGCCTAGCCCCGACGGGGGCCTCCTACGAGCAGTACTTC.